The 26 T cell receptor beta chains below were found in one sample sequenced in a study of radiotherapy plus CTLA-4 blockade in lung cancer. Clones were sequenced by immunoSEQ multiplex PCR, and TCRdb holds only the in-frame ones, with some missing. The sample shows over 85,000 clones, 65% to 75% of them seen only once. The material sequenced was peripheral blood, taken from a patient treated with radiotherapy plus ipilimumab. These receptors were collected from a human donor with non-small cell lung cancer who had a partial response to radiotherapy plus ipilimumab. Some clones in this sample may be carry-over from other donors' samples.

The J gene is TRBJ2-1, the V gene TRBV9; 7 nucleotides line up with TRBD2. The CDR3 has 15 residues. V shed 0 bases and J 7 bases; nucleotides not matched to a gene: 7. CDR1 and CDR2 from the germline V gene are SGDLS and YYNGEE. The CDR3 is CASSVGAREGNEQFF. The CDR3 DNA is TGTGCCAGCAGCGTAGGGGCCAGGGAGGGGAATGAGCAGTTCTTC. Based on the CDR3 plus reference TRBV9 and TRBJ2-1, the full variable domain is DSGVTQTPKHLITATGQRVTLRCSPRSGDLSVYWYQQSLDQGLQFLIQYYNGEERAKGNILERFSAQQFPDLHSELNLSSLELGDSALYFCASSVGAREGNEQFFGPGTRLTVL.

The chain recombines TRBV27 with TRBJ1-6; D remains unclear. V dropped 8 bases and J dropped 0 bases, with 5 bases sitting between them. Germline assignment: CDR1 MNHEY and CDR2 SMNVEV (reference sequence). CDR3 length: 13 amino acids. CDR3 nucleotide sequence: TGTGCCAGCGGCGGCTCCTATAATTCACCCCTCCACTTT. It codes for CASGGSYNSPLHF.

V gene TRBV7-2 combines with J gene TRBJ2-1; TRBD1 aligns across 10 bases. Trimming removed 4 bases from V and 8 bases from J; junction bases left unmatched: 11. CDR3 length: 16 residues. The V gene's germline CDR1 is SGHTA and CDR2 FQGNSA. The CDR3 loop reads CASSSSGTGVLHEQFF. The DNA for the CDR3 is TGTGCCAGCAGCTCTTCCGGGACAGGGGTCCTACATGAGCAGTTCTTC.

This clone was observed once. For the CDR3, the DNA is TGTGCCAGCAGGTCGAACAGGGTCGAGCAGTACTTC. Amino acids: CASRSNRVEQYF. The V call is TRBV28, the J call TRBJ2-7; D is possibly TRBD1 (6 bases). Trimming left V 6 bases short and J 6 bases short, with 12 bases between. The CDR3 is 12 residues long. Germline loops: CDR1 MDHEN, CDR2 SYDVKM.

The J gene is TRBJ1-6, the V gene TRBV2; D unresolved. V was pared by 6 bases and J by 12 bases, with 15 bases between. Looked up from germline, CDR1 is SNHLY and CDR2 is FYNNEI. The CDR3 extends over 13 amino acids. CDR3 region: CASSYDRDKPLHF. The CDR3 DNA reads as TGTGCCAGCAGCTATGATCGGGATAAACCCCTCCACTTT.

This chain uses TRBV19 with TRBJ2-3; the D gene is possibly TRBD1 (6 bases). CDR1 is LNHDA, CDR2 SQIVND, per germline (reference sequence). The CDR3 runs to 13 residues. The V end lost 8 bases, the J end lost 3 bases, and 12 bases lay between the germline ends. This CDR3 reads CASGGRQTDTQYF. The CDR3 nucleotides read TGTGCCAGTGGGGGCCGGCAAACAGATACGCAGTATTTT. Drawing the rest from reference TRBV19 and TRBJ2-3, the complete variable domain is DGGITQSPKYLFRKEGQNVTLSCEQNLNHDAMYWYRQDPGQGLRLIYYSQIVNDFQKGDIAEGYSVSREKKESFPLTVTSAQKNPTAFYLCASGGRQTDTQYFGPGTRLTVL.

The rearrangement joins TRBV5-1 to TRBJ2-3, with D possibly TRBD1 on 6 matching bases. V lost 0 bases to trimming and J lost 0 bases, with 8 bases between them. This CDR3 is 15 amino acids long. CDR1 SGHRS and CDR2 YFSETQ come from the germline V gene. CDR3: CASSLETGSTDTQYF. As DNA, the CDR3 is TGCGCCAGCAGCTTGGAGACAGGAAGCACAGATACGCAGTATTTT.

This chain uses TRBV6-5 with TRBJ1-5; 8 bases match TRBD1. The CDR3 sequence is 14 residues long. Germline CDR1 MNHEY, CDR2 SVGAGI. Trimming at V came to 2 bases and at J to 6 bases, leaving 3 bases not matched to a gene. The CDR3 DNA reads as TGTGCCAGCAGTTACAGCAGGGGGCTTCAGCCCCAGCATTTT. Amino acid sequence: CASSYSRGLQPQHF.

The V gene is TRBV5-1, the J gene TRBJ2-5; 7 positions match TRBD2. The CDR3 has 15 residues. The V segment lost 0 bases and the J segment 2 bases; nucleotides outside the gene matches: 4. Germline V gene sequence: CDR1 SGHRS, CDR2 YFSETQ. The CDR3 is CASSLAGTIQETQYF. The CDR3 bases are TGCGCCAGCAGCTTGGCGGGGACTATACAAGAGACCCAGTACTTC. The full variable domain, in which reference TRBV5-1 and TRBJ2-5 provide the parts outside the CDR3, is KAGVTQTPRYLIKTRGQQVTLSCSPISGHRSVSWYQQTPGQGLQFLFEYFSETQRNKGNFPGRFSGRQFSNSRSEMNVSTLELGDSALYLCASSLAGTIQETQYFGPGTRLLVL.

The gene calls are TRBV7-2 and TRBJ2-5, with 11 nucleotides matching TRBD2. The DNA matches TRBJ2-7 better at its end, which makes the J call doubtful. The CDR3 runs to 15 residues. The germline CDR1 and CDR2 sequences are SGHTA and FQGNSA. The CDR3 DNA sequence: TGTGCCAGCAGCCAGTTAGCGGGAGGGTCCTACGAGCAGTACTTC. Protein: CASSQLAGGSYEQYF.

This clone was seen more than once but under ten times. The chain joins TRBV7-9 to TRBJ1-3, with D possibly being TRBD1 (6 bases). Trimming removed 4 bases at V and 0 bases at J, with 10 bases between. Germline CDR1 is SEHNR and CDR2 is FQNEAQ (reference sequence). CDR3 size: 15 residues. This CDR3 is CASSSGQNSGNTIYF. The CDR3, as DNA: TGTGCCAGCAGCTCGGGACAAAACTCTGGAAACACCATATATTTT.

CDR3 amino acids: CASSPRAGLGVSSYNEQFF. Here the CDR3 DNA reads TGTGCCAGCAGCCCCCGCGCTGGTCTAGGAGTTAGCTCCTACAATGAGCAGTTCTTC. This rearrangement joins TRBV7-9 to TRBJ2-1, with D hard to call. V was pared by 5 bases and J by 0 bases, with 23 bases between. This CDR3 comprises 19 residues. Germline V gene data show CDR1 as SEHNR and CDR2 as FQNEAQ (reference sequence).

There are a few counts of this clone. This chain links TRBV10-2 with TRBJ1-2; 9 nucleotides line up with TRBD1. The CDR3 extends over 14 amino acids. Germline CDR1 WSHSY, CDR2 SAAADI. V shed 10 bases, J shed 8 bases, and the junction held 14 bases outside the gene matches. The CDR3 protein is CATLKPGQGWGYTF. The CDR3 bases are TGCGCCACACTTAAACCGGGACAGGGATGGGGCTACACCTTC.

V usage is TRBV7-2 and J usage is TRBJ2-7; 10 bases align to TRBD1. Germline V gene sequence: CDR1 SGHTA, CDR2 FQGNSA. The CDR3 loop spans 15 amino acids. V shed 0 bases and J 3 bases; nucleotides not matched to a gene: 2. The DNA for the CDR3 is TGTGCCAGCAGCTTAGCCGGGACAGGGGACTACGAGCAGTACTTC. Its translation: CASSLAGTGDYEQYF. The variable domain in full, with the rest retrieved from reference TRBV7-2 and TRBJ2-7, is GAGVSQSPSNKVTEKGKDVELRCDPISGHTALYWYRQSLGQGLEFLIYFQGNSAPDKSGLPSDRFSAERTGGSVSTLTIQRTQQEDSAVYLCASSLAGTGDYEQYFGPGTRLTVT.

This clone was counted a few times. This sequence joins TRBV2 and TRBJ1-1; TRBD1 agrees at 11 bases. Germline trimming cut 4 bases from V and 0 bases from J; bases unmatched to any gene: 1. Germline V gene data show CDR1 as SNHLY and CDR2 as FYNNEI. This CDR3 is 15 amino acids long. The CDR3 sequence: CASSGDRGLNTEAFF. The CDR3 DNA is TGTGCCAGCAGTGGGGACAGGGGGTTGAACACTGAAGCTTTCTTT.

This clone was seen more than once but under ten times. The V gene is TRBV4-3, the J gene TRBJ2-6; a possible D gene is TRBD2 (6 bases). Germline CDR1 is LGHNA and CDR2 is YSLEER. Trimming removed 6 bases at V and 2 bases at J, with 11 bases between. There are 15 residues in the CDR3. In nucleotides, the CDR3 is TGCGCCAGCAGATCCCCGGGGGCTGGGGCCAACGTCCTGACTTTC. As protein: CASRSPGAGANVLTF.

Concerning this clone: The identical CDR3 is also encoded by other nucleotide sequences in the sample. V gene TRBV19 combines with J gene TRBJ2-1; TRBD1 matches 9 bases. The CDR3 contains 13 residues. The germline V gene has CDR1 LNHDA and CDR2 SQIVND (reference sequence). V was clipped by 6 bases and J by 4 bases; unmatched bases: 1. The CDR3 DNA is TGTGCCAGTAGAGGACAGGGGTACAATGAGCAGTTCTTC. It translates to CASRGQGYNEQFF. The variable domain in full, with the rest retrieved from reference TRBV19 and TRBJ2-1, is DGGITQSPKYLFRKEGQNVTLSCEQNLNHDAMYWYRQDPGQGLRLIYYSQIVNDFQKGDIAEGYSVSREKKESFPLTVTSAQKNPTAFYLCASRGQGYNEQFFGPGTRLTVL.

This clone was seen just once. The chain couples TRBV5-4 to TRBJ2-1; 9 bases line up with TRBD2. Looked up from germline, CDR1 is SGHNT and CDR2 is YYREEE (reference sequence). The CDR3 is made up of 15 amino acids. Trimming took 0 bases from V and 6 from J; bases not matched to a gene: 4. The CDR3 sequence is CASSLGLAGINEQFF. CDR3 in DNA: TGTGCCAGCAGCTTGGGTCTAGCGGGGATCAATGAGCAGTTCTTC. Based on the CDR3 plus reference TRBV5-4 and TRBJ2-1, the full variable domain is ETGVTQSPTHLIKTRGQQVTLRCSSQSGHNTVSWYQQALGQGPQFIFQYYREEENGRGNFPPRFSGLQFPNYSSELNVNALELDDSALYLCASSLGLAGINEQFFGPGTRLTVL.

The CDR3, as DNA: TGTGCCAGCAGCCTGGGCAGGGATGGGGAGACCCAGTACTTC. As protein: CASSLGRDGETQYF. The chain links TRBV7-6 to TRBJ2-5; weak D call: TRBD1 (5 bases). V was pared by 5 bases and J by 5 bases, with 15 bases between. CDR1 SGHVS and CDR2 FNYEAQ come from the germline V gene. The CDR3 has 14 residues.

This chain links TRBV19 with TRBJ2-3, with TRBD2 as a possible D gene (5 bases). The length of the CDR3 is 14 residues. Trimming cost V 4 bases and J 2 bases, with 10 bases left between them. Germline V gives CDR1 LNHDA, CDR2 SQIVND (reference sequence). CDR3 sequence: CASSTRTYTDTQYF. For the CDR3, the DNA is TGTGCCAGTAGTACACGGACTTACACAGATACGCAGTATTTT.

This chain connects TRBV11-2 to TRBJ2-1; TRBD2 matches 8 bases. Germline V gene lookup returns CDR1 SGHAT and CDR2 FQNNGV. J was trimmed by 7 bases and V by 5 bases; bases with no gene match: 10. The CDR3 extends over 15 amino acids. Here the CDR3 DNA reads TGTGCCAGCAGCACCATGAGAACGGGGGGGAATGAGCAGTTCTTC. Its protein is CASSTMRTGGNEQFF.

The chain recombines TRBV2 with TRBJ1-1; 7 bases are a match to TRBD1. This CDR3 spans 17 amino acids. J gave up 5 bases and V 6 bases, and 18 bases lay outside the gene matches. In germline, CDR1 is SNHLY, CDR2 FYNNEI. This CDR3 is CASSGLTLDRGRTEAFF. The DNA for the CDR3 is TGTGCCAGCAGCGGCTTGACTCTTGATAGGGGGCGGACTGAAGCTTTCTTT.

The chain carries TRBV5-6 and TRBJ2-5; tentatively, D is TRBD2 (5 bases). The CDR3 runs to 15 residues. Between the trimmed V and J ends, which lost 0 bases and 4 bases, there was a span of 13 bases. Germline CDR1 is SGHDT and CDR2 is YYEEEE. CDR3 residues: CASSLVSLARETQYF. Written as DNA, the CDR3 is TGTGCCAGCAGCTTGGTCTCTTTAGCGAGAGAGACCCAGTACTTC.

The chain combines TRBV10-3 with TRBJ2-5; the D is unclear. The DNA matches TRBJ2-7 better at its end, which makes the J call doubtful. The CDR3 is 10 residues long. Germline V CDR1 and CDR2: ENHRY, SYGVKD. In nucleotides, the CDR3 is TGTGCCCCCTTTCGTCACGAGCAGTACTTC. Amino acids: CAPFRHEQYF.

The V and J genes are TRBV5-1 and TRBJ2-1; 10 bases align to TRBD2. J lost 4 bases, V lost 0 bases, and 1 base had no gene match. From germline, CDR1 is SGHRS and CDR2 YFSETQ. The CDR3 sequence is 15 residues long. The CDR3 region is CASSLASGGYNEQFF. The CDR3 coding sequence is TGCGCCAGCAGCTTGGCTAGCGGGGGATACAATGAGCAGTTCTTC.

This rearrangement joins TRBV9 to TRBJ1-6; possible D gene TRBD1, 5 bases. V was clipped by 4 bases and J by 9 bases, with 20 bases between them. Germline loops: CDR1 SGDLS, CDR2 YYNGEE. This CDR3 has 16 residues. This chain's CDR3 is CASSQGTGGEVSPLHF. The CDR3 nucleotides are TGTGCCAGCAGCCAAGGGACGGGAGGGGAGGTTTCACCCCTCCACTTT.